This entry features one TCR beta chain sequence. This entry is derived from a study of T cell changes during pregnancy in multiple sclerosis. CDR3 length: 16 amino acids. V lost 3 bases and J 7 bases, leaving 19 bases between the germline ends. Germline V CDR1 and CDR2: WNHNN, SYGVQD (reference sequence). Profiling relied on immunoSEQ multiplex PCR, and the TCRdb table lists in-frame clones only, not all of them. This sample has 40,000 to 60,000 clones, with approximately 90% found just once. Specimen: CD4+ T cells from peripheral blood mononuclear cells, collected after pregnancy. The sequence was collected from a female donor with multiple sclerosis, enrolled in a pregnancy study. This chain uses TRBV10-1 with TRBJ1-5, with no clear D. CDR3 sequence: CASSEEGQPDKQPQHF. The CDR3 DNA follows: TGCGCCAGCAGTGAAGAGGGCCAGCCCGATAAACAGCCCCAGCATTTT.